Presented here are 32 T cell receptor beta chains from one specimen sequenced in a study of OX40 agonist ivuxolimab in advanced cancers. The method was immunoSEQ multiplex PCR; TCRdb's version includes in-frame clones alone and lacks a portion of them. Here the sample spans approximately 94,000 clones, around 90% being singletons. Sequences were derived from CD4+ or CD8+ T cells sorted from blood, sampled in a trial of the OX40 agonist ivuxolimab. These receptors all come from an adult with an advanced solid tumor such as melanoma, head and neck, liver or kidney cancer.

In this sample, this clone turned up once. The chain links TRBV29-1 to TRBJ2-7; 8 nucleotides match TRBD1. Germline V gene data show CDR1 as SQVTM and CDR2 as ANQGSEA. This CDR3 region has 11 residues. The V segment lost 6 bases and the J segment 6 bases; nucleotides outside the gene matches: 4. CDR3 in amino acids: CSVRTGSEQYF. The CDR3, as DNA: TGCAGCGTCCGGACAGGGTCCGAGCAGTACTTC.

V is TRBV27 and J is TRBJ2-2, with 8 bases aligning to TRBD1. With V trimmed by 3 bases and J by 5 bases, 5 bases remained unmatched. In germline, CDR1 is MNHEY, CDR2 SMNVEV (reference sequence). The length of the CDR3 is 15 residues. The CDR3 DNA reads as TGTGCCAGCAGTTTGGGACAGGCCTTAACCGGGGAGCTGTTTTTT. It codes for CASSLGQALTGELFF.

J is TRBJ1-1 and V is TRBV6-5; 8 bases map to TRBD1. Unmatched junction bases numbered 7, after V lost 2 bases and J lost 8 bases. This CDR3 spans 14 amino acids. Germline lookup yields CDR1 MNHEY and CDR2 SVGAGI. This chain's CDR3 is CASSYHGAGGEAFF. The CDR3 nucleotides read TGTGCCAGCAGTTACCACGGGGCAGGGGGCGAAGCTTTCTTT.

This chain joins TRBV6-6 and TRBJ2-5; TRBD1 is a possible D gene (5 bases). The CDR3 runs to 14 residues. Trimming pared 6 bases from V and 1 base from J, leaving 12 bases between. The germline V gene encodes CDR1 MNHNY and CDR2 SVGAGI (reference sequence). CDR3 nucleotide sequence: TGTGCCAGCAGCCCCACGACAGCCCAAGAGACCCAGTACTTC. Its protein is CASSPTTAQETQYF.

The chain links TRBV9 to TRBJ2-5; 7 positions agree with TRBD1. The ends lost 2 bases at V and 5 bases at J; junction bases unmatched: 9. Germline lookup yields CDR1 SGDLS and CDR2 YYNGEE. The CDR3 is 15 residues long. CDR3 sequence: CASSVRGQLAETQYF. CDR3 DNA sequence: TGTGCCAGCAGCGTTAGGGGGCAGTTGGCGGAGACCCAGTACTTC.

The rearrangement links TRBV7-3 to TRBJ2-7, with 11 bases aligning to TRBD2. The CDR3 spans 13 residues. V shed 1 base and J 7 bases; nucleotides not matched to a gene: 0. CDR1 and CDR2 from the germline V gene are SGHTA and FQGTGA. The CDR3 is CASSLRLAGEQYF. The CDR3 DNA follows: TGTGCCAGCAGCTTAAGACTAGCGGGGGAGCAGTACTTC. The full variable domain, in which reference TRBV7-3 and TRBJ2-7 provide the parts outside the CDR3, is GAGVSQTPSNKVTEKGKYVELRCDPISGHTALYWYRQSLGQGPEFLIYFQGTGAADDSGLPNDRFFAVRPEGSVSTLKIQRTERGDSAVYLCASSLRLAGEQYFGPGTRLTVT.

The chain is built from TRBV27 and TRBJ1-6; D is possibly TRBD1 (5 bases). The ends were cut back, 2 bases at V and 8 bases at J, with 10 bases in the middle. The CDR3 runs to 14 residues. Germline CDR1 and CDR2: MNHEY and SMNVEV (reference sequence). The DNA for the CDR3 is TGTGCCAGCAGTTTACCCAGGGCATATTCACCCCTCCACTTT. It yields the protein CASSLPRAYSPLHF.

The gene calls are TRBV6-5 and TRBJ2-5; the D gene is possibly TRBD2 (5 bases). With 0 bases removed from V and 5 bases from J, the gap between germline ends came to 13 bases. CDR3 size: 15 residues. The germline V gene encodes CDR1 MNHEY and CDR2 SVGAGI. The CDR3 reads CASSYSEGFSETQYF. The CDR3 DNA reads as TGTGCCAGCAGTTACTCCGAGGGATTCTCGGAGACCCAGTACTTC.

The V call is TRBV15, the J call TRBJ2-5; TRBD1 matches 12 bases. CDR1 and CDR2 (germline): LNHNV, YYDKDF (reference sequence). J lost 4 bases, V lost 0 bases, and 3 bases had no gene match. The CDR3 spans 16 residues. DNA of the CDR3: TGTGCCACCAGCAGAGAGCGGGACAGGGGGCCAGAGACCCAGTACTTC. Translated: CATSRERDRGPETQYF.

This chain links TRBV11-2 with TRBJ2-7, with D perhaps assigned TRBD1 or TRBD2 (5 bases each). Germline V CDR1 and CDR2: SGHAT, FQNNGV. The CDR3 loop spans 14 amino acids. Trimming stripped 2 bases from V and 2 bases from J, with 10 bases between. The CDR3 reads CASSLRWGTYEQYF. CDR3 DNA sequence: TGTGCCAGCAGCTTACGGTGGGGGACCTACGAGCAGTACTTC.

The V and J genes are TRBV5-6 and TRBJ2-2; 7 nucleotides align to TRBD2. Germline values: CDR1 SGHDT, CDR2 YYEEEE. The CDR3 is made up of 16 amino acids. J was trimmed by 1 base and V by 6 bases; bases with no gene match: 9. CDR3: CASTLGLGRNTGELFF. CDR3 coding DNA: TGTGCCAGCACCCTCGGACTAGGAAGGAACACCGGGGAGCTGTTTTTT.

This chain uses TRBV4-1 with TRBJ1-4; D uncertain. CDR3 length equals 15 residues. V lost 4 bases, J lost 0 bases, and 9 bases lay in between. Germline V CDR1 and CDR2: MGHRA, YSYEKL. Written as DNA, the CDR3 is TGCGCCAGCAGCCCGGGCGTCGCAACTAATGAAAAACTGTTTTTT. It translates to CASSPGVATNEKLFF.

This chain's CDR3 is CASSDLDIIYEQYF. The CDR3 DNA follows: TGTGCCAGCAGCGACTTGGACATAATCTACGAGCAGTACTTC. The genes are TRBV5-8 and TRBJ2-7; possibly TRBD1 for D (5 bases). Germline V gene sequence: CDR1 SGHTS, CDR2 YDEGEE. V lost 4 bases to trimming and J lost 3 bases, with 14 bases between them. This CDR3 is built from 14 residues.

The chain couples TRBV5-6 to TRBJ2-7; perhaps TRBD1 as D (5 bases). CDR3 size: 12 residues. Per germline, CDR1 SGHDT and CDR2 YYEEEE. Trimming took 7 bases from V and 3 from J, leaving 11 bases between them. CDR3 loop: CASGAQGYEQYF. The CDR3 DNA reads as TGTGCCAGCGGGGCCCAGGGCTACGAGCAGTACTTC. Full variable domain (rest looked up from reference TRBV5-6 and TRBJ2-7): DAGVTQSPTHLIKTRGQQVTLRCSPKSGHDTVSWYQQALGQGPQFIFQYYEEEERQRGNFPDRFSGHQFPNYSSELNVNALLLGDSALYLCASGAQGYEQYFGPGTRLTVT.

The chain carries TRBV5-5 and TRBJ1-2; the D is unclear. V dropped 0 bases and J dropped 0 bases, with 6 bases sitting between them. The germline CDR1 and CDR2 sequences are SGHKS and YYEKEE (reference sequence). The CDR3 length is 14 residues. The CDR3 spells CASSLVGSNYGYTF. CDR3 nucleotide sequence: TGTGCCAGCAGCTTGGTAGGCTCTAACTATGGCTACACCTTC. Looking up the rest from reference TRBV5-5 and TRBJ1-2 gives the full variable domain: DAGVTQSPTHLIKTRGQQVTLRCSPISGHKSVSWYQQVLGQGPQFIFQYYEKEERGRGNFPDRFSARQFPNYSSELNVNALLLGDSALYLCASSLVGSNYGYTFGSGTRLTVV.

Concerning this clone: This specimen includes other DNA sequences encoding the same CDR3. The CDR3 DNA reads TGTGCCAGCAGTCTCGACAGAGCCTATGGCTACACCTTC. Encoded protein: CASSLDRAYGYTF. This chain connects TRBV6-5 to TRBJ1-2; possibly TRBD1 for D (5 bases). CDR3 size: 13 residues. Looked up from germline, CDR1 is MNHEY and CDR2 is SVGAGI. Trimming left V 5 bases short and J 4 bases short, with 11 bases between.

CDR3 protein: CATQRSQETQYF. The DNA for the CDR3 is TGTGCCACCCAACGAAGCCAAGAGACCCAGTACTTC. V usage is TRBV13 and J usage is TRBJ2-5, with D unclear. The CDR3 sequence is 12 residues long. V was shortened by 10 bases and J by 1 base, with 10 bases between the two germline ends. Germline CDR1 and CDR2: PRHDT and FYEKMQ (reference sequence).

This clone was seen a single time. V is TRBV27 and J is TRBJ2-7, with TRBD1 matching 11 bases. J lost 6 bases, V lost 5 bases, and 3 bases had no gene match. This CDR3 is built from 13 residues. CDR1 is MNHEY and CDR2 is SMNVEV in the germline V gene (reference sequence). CDR3: CASSVGQGAEQYF. CDR3 nucleotide sequence: TGTGCCAGCAGTGTAGGACAGGGGGCCGAGCAGTACTTC.

The V call is TRBV4-3, the J call TRBJ2-7; D could derive from TRBD1 or TRBD2 (6 bases each). V lost 4 bases and J 3 bases, leaving 16 bases between the germline ends. This CDR3 contains 15 residues. Germline CDR1 and CDR2: LGHNA and YSLEER. CDR3 coding DNA: TGCGCCAGCAGCCCTGGATGGGGGGCCGGCTACGAGCAGTACTTC. Translated, it gives CASSPGWGAGYEQYF.

This CDR3 reads CASSYPGETQYF. The CDR3 DNA reads TGTGCCAGCAGTTACCCCGGAGAGACCCAGTACTTC. This sequence joins TRBV6-5 and TRBJ2-5; D gene unclear. Trimming took 2 bases from V and 4 from J, leaving 5 bases between them. Germline CDR1 is MNHEY and CDR2 is SVGAGI. The CDR3 sequence is 12 residues long.

The V gene is TRBV27, the J gene TRBJ2-2; D perhaps matches TRBD2 (5 bases). The ends were cut back, 2 bases at V and 6 bases at J, with 10 bases in the middle. This CDR3 comprises 14 residues. Germline V gene sequence: CDR1 MNHEY, CDR2 SMNVEV (reference sequence). The CDR3 protein is CASSLGLPAGELFF. The CDR3 DNA reads TGTGCCAGCAGTTTAGGACTCCCGGCCGGGGAGCTGTTTTTT.

Only one count was recorded for this clone. The chain is built from TRBV2 and TRBJ1-1; no firm D call. The CDR3 loop spans 13 amino acids. Looked up from germline, CDR1 is SNHLY and CDR2 is FYNNEI. Trimming stripped 6 bases from V and 1 base from J, with 9 bases between. For the CDR3, the DNA is TGTGCCAGCAGCTTTAATGGGAACACTGAAGCTTTCTTT. This codes for CASSFNGNTEAFF.

This rearrangement joins TRBV4-1 to TRBJ2-5, with D possibly being TRBD1 or TRBD2 (5 bases each). This CDR3 contains 13 residues. Per the germline V gene, CDR1 is MGHRA and CDR2 is YSYEKL. The V end lost 5 bases, the J end lost 5 bases, and 12 bases lay between the germline ends. CDR3 region: CASSSGPGETQYF. In DNA, the CDR3 is TGCGCCAGCAGCTCGGGACCCGGGGAGACCCAGTACTTC.

The chain combines TRBV4-3 with TRBJ1-2; D is unclear. In germline, CDR1 is LGHNA, CDR2 YSLEER. This CDR3 comprises 18 residues. Trimming left V 0 bases short and J 1 base short, with 18 bases between. The CDR3 DNA follows: TGCGCCAGCAGCCAAGATAACGACATTGAACCCTTTAACTATGGCTACACCTTC. Translated, it gives CASSQDNDIEPFNYGYTF.

The chain joins TRBV4-1 to TRBJ2-7; D might be TRBD2 (5 bases). Germline CDR1 and CDR2: MGHRA and YSYEKL. The CDR3 sequence is 15 residues long. V was trimmed by 3 bases and J by 2 bases, leaving 14 bases between them. The CDR3 reads CASSHSATRAYEQYF. DNA for the CDR3: TGCGCCAGCAGCCATTCTGCCACTAGAGCCTACGAGCAGTACTTC.

The chain carries TRBV29-1 and TRBJ2-2, with 9 nucleotides matching TRBD2. V dropped 0 bases and J dropped 0; count of bases not matched to a gene: 8. This CDR3 has 18 amino acids. The germline V gene has CDR1 SQVTM and CDR2 ANQGSEA. Here the CDR3 reads CSVEDPWVAGANTGELFF. For the CDR3, the DNA is TGCAGCGTTGAAGATCCTTGGGTAGCGGGGGCGAACACCGGGGAGCTGTTTTTT.

CDR3 loop: CASTGQGDDGYTF. DNA for the CDR3: TGTGCCAGCACCGGACAGGGGGACGATGGCTACACCTTC. V is TRBV28 and J is TRBJ1-2, with 10 bases fitting TRBD1. The V gene end was trimmed by 7 bases and the J gene end by 6 bases; junction bases not matched to a gene: 5. CDR3 length: 13 amino acids. Germline V gene sequence: CDR1 MDHEN, CDR2 SYDVKM.

V usage is TRBV5-1 and J usage is TRBJ2-3; 8 bases fit TRBD2. Germline trimming cut 9 bases from V and 4 bases from J; bases unmatched to any gene: 10. There are 14 residues in the CDR3. Germline V gene sequence: CDR1 SGHRS, CDR2 YFSETQ. The CDR3 region is CATALAGRADTQYF. The CDR3 DNA is TGCGCCACCGCATTAGCGGGGCGGGCAGATACGCAGTATTTT.

The chain carries TRBV10-2 and TRBJ2-3, with TRBD2 identical over 9 bases. This CDR3 comprises 14 residues. The J segment lost 7 bases and the V segment lost 6 bases, leaving 8 bases of the junction unmatched. CDR1 and CDR2 from the germline V gene are WSHSY and SAAADI. Here the CDR3 DNA reads TGCGCCAGCAGATCGGGACTAGCAGCCTATACGCAGTATTTT. Its translation: CASRSGLAAYTQYF.

The CDR3 bases are TGTGCCAGCAGCTTGGGCGGGGAAGAGACCCAGTACTTC. This translates into CASSLGGEETQYF. This chain joins TRBV5-6 and TRBJ2-5; tentative D call: TRBD2 (6 bases). The ends were cut back, 0 bases at V and 3 bases at J, with 6 bases in the middle. From germline, CDR1 is SGHDT and CDR2 YYEEEE. This CDR3 has 13 amino acids.

The rearrangement joins TRBV7-2 to TRBJ2-7; TRBD1 matches 11 bases. The V gene end was trimmed by 5 bases and the J gene end by 6 bases; junction bases not matched to a gene: 12. CDR3 length equals 16 residues. The germline gives CDR1 SGHTA, CDR2 FQGNSA. CDR3 coding DNA: TGTGCCAGCAGCCATTTGAGGACAGGGGGCATCGGCGAGCAGTACTTC. Protein: CASSHLRTGGIGEQYF.

Comments on this clone: At one end the junction does not follow the germline gene, possibly because of a read error. The chain recombines TRBV6-5 with TRBJ1-2; no firm D call. The V gene's germline CDR1 is MNHEY and CDR2 SVGAGI. The CDR3 sequence is 10 residues long. This chain's CDR3 is CASSYDKAFF. The CDR3 nucleotides read TGTGCCAGCAGTTACGATAAGGCTTTCTTC.